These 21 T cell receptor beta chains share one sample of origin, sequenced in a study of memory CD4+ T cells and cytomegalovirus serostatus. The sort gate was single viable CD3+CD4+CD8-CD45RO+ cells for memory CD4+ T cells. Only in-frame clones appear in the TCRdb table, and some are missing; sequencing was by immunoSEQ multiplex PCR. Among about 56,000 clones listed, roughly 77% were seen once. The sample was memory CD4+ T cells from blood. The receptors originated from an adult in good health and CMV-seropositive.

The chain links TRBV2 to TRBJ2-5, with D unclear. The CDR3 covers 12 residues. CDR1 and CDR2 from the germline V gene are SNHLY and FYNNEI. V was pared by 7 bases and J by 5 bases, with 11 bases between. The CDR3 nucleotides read TGTGCCAGCACCCCACTGAGGGAGACCCAGTACTTC. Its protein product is CASTPLRETQYF.

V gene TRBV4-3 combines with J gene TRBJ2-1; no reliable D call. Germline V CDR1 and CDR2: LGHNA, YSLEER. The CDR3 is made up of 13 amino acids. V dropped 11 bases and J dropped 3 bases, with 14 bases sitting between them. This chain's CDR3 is CAGRRLYYNEQFF. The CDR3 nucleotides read TGCGCCGGACGTAGGCTCTACTACAATGAGCAGTTCTTC.

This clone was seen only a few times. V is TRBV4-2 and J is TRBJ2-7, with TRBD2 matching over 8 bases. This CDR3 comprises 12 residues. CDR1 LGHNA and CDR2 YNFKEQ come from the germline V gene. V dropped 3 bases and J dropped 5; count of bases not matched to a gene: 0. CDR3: CASSQTSDEQYF. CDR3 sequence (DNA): TGTGCCAGCAGCCAGACTAGCGACGAGCAGTACTTC.

CDR3 nucleotide sequence: TGCAGCGCTTCGAAGACAGGGGTGTCCGGGGAGCTGTTTTTT. Encoded protein: CSASKTGVSGELFF. V is TRBV29-1 and J is TRBJ2-2; TRBD1 matches at 8 bases. The ends lost 7 bases at V and 6 bases at J; junction bases unmatched: 10. The germline CDR1 and CDR2 sequences are SQVTM and ANQGSEA. This CDR3 contains 14 residues.

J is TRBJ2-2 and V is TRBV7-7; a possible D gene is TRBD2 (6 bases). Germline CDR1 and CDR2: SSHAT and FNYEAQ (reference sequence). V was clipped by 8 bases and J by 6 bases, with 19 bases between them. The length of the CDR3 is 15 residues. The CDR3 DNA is TGTGCCAGCGGCCCTGGGGGGACGACGGCCGGGGAGCTGTTTTTT. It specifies CASGPGGTTAGELFF.

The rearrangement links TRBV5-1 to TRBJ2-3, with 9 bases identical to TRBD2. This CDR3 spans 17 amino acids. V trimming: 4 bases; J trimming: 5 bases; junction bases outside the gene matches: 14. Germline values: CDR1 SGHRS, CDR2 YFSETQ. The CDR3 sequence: CASSEVPRAGGRDTQYF. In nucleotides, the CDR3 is TGCGCCAGCAGCGAGGTCCCTCGGGCGGGAGGGCGAGATACGCAGTATTTT.

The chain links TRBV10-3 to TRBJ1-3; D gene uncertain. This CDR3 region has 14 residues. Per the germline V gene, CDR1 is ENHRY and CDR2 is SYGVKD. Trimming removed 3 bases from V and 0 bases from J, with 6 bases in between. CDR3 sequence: CAISDRASGNTIYF. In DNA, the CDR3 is TGTGCCATCAGTGACAGAGCCTCTGGAAACACCATATATTTT.

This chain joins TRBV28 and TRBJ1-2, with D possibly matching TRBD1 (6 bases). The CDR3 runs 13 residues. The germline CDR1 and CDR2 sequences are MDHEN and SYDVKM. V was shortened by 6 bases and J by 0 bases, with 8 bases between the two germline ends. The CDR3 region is CASSWTANYGYTF. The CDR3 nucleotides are TGTGCCAGCAGCTGGACAGCTAACTATGGCTACACCTTC.

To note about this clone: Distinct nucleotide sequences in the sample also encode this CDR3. CDR3 in amino acids: CASSSGETQYF. In DNA, the CDR3 is TGTGCCAGCAGCTCGGGGGAGACCCAGTACTTC. The chain joins TRBV7-9 to TRBJ2-5, with D maybe TRBD2 (5 bases). Looked up from germline, CDR1 is SEHNR and CDR2 is FQNEAQ (reference sequence). This CDR3 comprises 11 residues. V lost 4 bases and J 5 bases, leaving 5 bases between the germline ends.

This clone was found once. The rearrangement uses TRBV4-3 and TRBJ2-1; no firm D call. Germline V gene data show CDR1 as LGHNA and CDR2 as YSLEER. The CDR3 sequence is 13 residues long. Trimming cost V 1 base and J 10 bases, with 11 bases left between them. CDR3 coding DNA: TGCGCCAGCAGCCAAGCCCTGTCCCGCGAGCAGTTCTTC. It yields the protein CASSQALSREQFF.

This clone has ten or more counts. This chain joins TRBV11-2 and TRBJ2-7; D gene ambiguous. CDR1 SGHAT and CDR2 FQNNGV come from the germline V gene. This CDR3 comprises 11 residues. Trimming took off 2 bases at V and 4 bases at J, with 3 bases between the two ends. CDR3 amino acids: CASSLQYEQYV. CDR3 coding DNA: TGTGCCAGCAGCTTACAGTACGAGCAGTACGTC.

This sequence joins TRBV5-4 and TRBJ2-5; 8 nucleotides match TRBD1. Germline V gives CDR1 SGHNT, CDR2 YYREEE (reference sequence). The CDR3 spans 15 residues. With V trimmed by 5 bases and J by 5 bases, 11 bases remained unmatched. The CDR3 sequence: CASRIGQGGWETQYF. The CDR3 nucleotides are TGTGCCAGCAGGATAGGACAGGGTGGTTGGGAGACCCAGTACTTC.

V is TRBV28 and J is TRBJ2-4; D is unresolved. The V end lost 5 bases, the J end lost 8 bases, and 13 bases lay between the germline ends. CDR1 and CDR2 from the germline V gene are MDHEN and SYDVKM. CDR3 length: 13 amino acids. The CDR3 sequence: CASSPARIDIQYF. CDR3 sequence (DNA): TGTGCCAGCAGTCCGGCTCGGATAGACATTCAGTACTTC.

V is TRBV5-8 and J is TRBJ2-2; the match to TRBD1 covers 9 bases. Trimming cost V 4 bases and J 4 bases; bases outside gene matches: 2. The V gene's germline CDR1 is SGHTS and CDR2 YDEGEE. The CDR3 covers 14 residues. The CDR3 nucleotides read TGTGCCAGCAGCGTGACAGGGGGCACCGGGGAGCTGTTTTTT. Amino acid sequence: CASSVTGGTGELFF.

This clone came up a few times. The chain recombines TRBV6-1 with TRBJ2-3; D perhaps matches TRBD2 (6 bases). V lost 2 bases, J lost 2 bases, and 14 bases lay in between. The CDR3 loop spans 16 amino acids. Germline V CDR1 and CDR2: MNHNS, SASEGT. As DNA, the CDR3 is TGTGCCAGCAGTGAAAACATCGGGGGTATCACAGATACGCAGTATTTT. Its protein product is CASSENIGGITDTQYF.

Here the CDR3 reads CASRGDVTGELFF. CDR3 DNA: TGTGCCAGCAGGGGCGATGTGACCGGGGAGCTGTTTTTT. This chain connects TRBV7-9 to TRBJ2-2; D ambiguous. Germline V lookup: CDR1 SEHNR, CDR2 FQNEAQ (reference sequence). Between the trimmed V and J ends, which lost 6 bases and 5 bases, there was a span of 10 bases. This CDR3 region has 13 residues.

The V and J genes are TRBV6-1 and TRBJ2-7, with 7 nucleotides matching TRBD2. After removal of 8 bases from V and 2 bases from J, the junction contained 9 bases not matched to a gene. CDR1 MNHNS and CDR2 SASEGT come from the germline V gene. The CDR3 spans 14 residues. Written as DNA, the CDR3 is TGTGCCAGCGAATCCAGCGGGACCACCTACGAGCAGTACTTC. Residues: CASESSGTTYEQYF.

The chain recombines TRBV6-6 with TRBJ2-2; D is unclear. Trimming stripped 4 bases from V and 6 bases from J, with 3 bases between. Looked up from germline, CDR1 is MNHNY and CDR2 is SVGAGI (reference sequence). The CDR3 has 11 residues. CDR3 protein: CASSFPGELFF. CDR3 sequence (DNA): TGTGCCAGCAGTTTCCCCGGGGAGCTGTTTTTT.

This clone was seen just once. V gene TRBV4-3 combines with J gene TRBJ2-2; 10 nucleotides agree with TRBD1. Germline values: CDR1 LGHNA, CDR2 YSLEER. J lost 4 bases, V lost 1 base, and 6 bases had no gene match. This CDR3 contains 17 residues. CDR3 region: CASSQAPGTGATGELFF. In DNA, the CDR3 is TGCGCCAGCAGCCAAGCCCCCGGGACAGGGGCCACCGGGGAGCTGTTTTTT.

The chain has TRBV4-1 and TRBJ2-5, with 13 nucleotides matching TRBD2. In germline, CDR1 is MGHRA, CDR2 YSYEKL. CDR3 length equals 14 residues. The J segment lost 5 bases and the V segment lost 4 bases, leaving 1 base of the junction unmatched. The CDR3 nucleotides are TGCGCCAGCAGCCGACTAGCGGGAGGTGAGACCCAGTACTTC. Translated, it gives CASSRLAGGETQYF.

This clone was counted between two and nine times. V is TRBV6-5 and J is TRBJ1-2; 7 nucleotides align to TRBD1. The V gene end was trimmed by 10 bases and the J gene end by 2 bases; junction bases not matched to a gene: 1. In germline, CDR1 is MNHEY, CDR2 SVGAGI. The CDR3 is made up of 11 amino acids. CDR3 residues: CATRGNYGYTF. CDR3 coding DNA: TGTGCCACCAGGGGGAACTATGGCTACACCTTC.